This TCR beta chain was identified in a study of response to subunit inactivated influenza vaccine. Findings and limits, study-wide: The study's authors posited that every seasonal influenza vaccination enlists few new T cells.

About this clonotype: Its antigen is unidentified.

MiXCR was run by TCRdb on the RT-PCR reads, yielding one entry per CDR3 protein. The sample consists of approximately 230,000 distinct CDR3 sequences, about 12% of them appearing once. From germline, CDR1 is LGHNA and CDR2 YNFKEQ. Deletions cut 4 bases from V and 1 base from J, with 8 bases between. The CDR3 is 14 amino acids. The material was non-naive T cells sorted from PBMCs, obtained around two weeks before vaccination. The genes are TRBV4-2 and TRBJ2-1; no clear D gene. This TCR derives from a man in his forties or fifties who received an inactivated influenza vaccine. CDR3 sequence: CASSPVGSYNEQFF. CDR3 in DNA: TGTGCCAGCAGCCCTGTGGGTTCCTACAATGAGCAGTTCTTC.